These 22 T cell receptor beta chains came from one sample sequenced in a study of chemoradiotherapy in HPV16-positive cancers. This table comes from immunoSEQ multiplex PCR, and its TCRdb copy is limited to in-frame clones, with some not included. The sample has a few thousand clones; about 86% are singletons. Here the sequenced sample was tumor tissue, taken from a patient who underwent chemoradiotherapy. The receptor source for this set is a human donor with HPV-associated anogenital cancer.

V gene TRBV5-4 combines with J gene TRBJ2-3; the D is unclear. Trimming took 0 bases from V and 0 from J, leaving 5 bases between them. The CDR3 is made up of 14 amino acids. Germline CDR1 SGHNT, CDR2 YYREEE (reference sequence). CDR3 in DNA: TGTGCCAGCAGCTTGGAGTATAGCACAGATACGCAGTATTTT. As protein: CASSLEYSTDTQYF.

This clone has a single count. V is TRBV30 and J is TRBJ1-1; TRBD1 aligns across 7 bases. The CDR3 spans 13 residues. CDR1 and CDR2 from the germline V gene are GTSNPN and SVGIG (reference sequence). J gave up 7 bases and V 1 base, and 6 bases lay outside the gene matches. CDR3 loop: CAWSERQGLEAFF. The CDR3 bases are TGTGCCTGGAGTGAGAGACAGGGACTTGAAGCTTTCTTT.

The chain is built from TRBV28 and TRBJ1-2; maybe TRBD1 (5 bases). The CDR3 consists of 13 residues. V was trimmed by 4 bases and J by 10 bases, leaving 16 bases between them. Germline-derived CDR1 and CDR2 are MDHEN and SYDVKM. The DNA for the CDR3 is TGTGCCAGCAGTTCGGGACGGCACAGTGCCTACACCTTC. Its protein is CASSSGRHSAYTF.

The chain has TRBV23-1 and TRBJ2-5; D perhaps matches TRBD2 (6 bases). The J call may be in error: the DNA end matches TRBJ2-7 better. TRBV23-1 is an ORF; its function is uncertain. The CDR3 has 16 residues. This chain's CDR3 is CASSQQASESSYEQYF. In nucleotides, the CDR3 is TGCGCCAGCAGTCAACAAGCTAGCGAAAGCTCCTACGAGCAGTACTTC.

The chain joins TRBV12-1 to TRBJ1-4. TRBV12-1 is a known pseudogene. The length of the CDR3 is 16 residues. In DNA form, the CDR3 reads TGTGCCAGCAGCTTTTTTGCGCCTGCAACTAATGAAAAACTGTTTTTT. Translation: CASSFFAPATNEKLFF.

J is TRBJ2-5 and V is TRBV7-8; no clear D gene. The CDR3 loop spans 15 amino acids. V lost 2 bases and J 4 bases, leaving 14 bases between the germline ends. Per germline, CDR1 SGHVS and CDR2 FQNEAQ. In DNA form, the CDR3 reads TGTGCCAGCAGCTTATGGTCTCTTCGGGCAGAGACCCAGTACTTC. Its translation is CASSLWSLRAETQYF.

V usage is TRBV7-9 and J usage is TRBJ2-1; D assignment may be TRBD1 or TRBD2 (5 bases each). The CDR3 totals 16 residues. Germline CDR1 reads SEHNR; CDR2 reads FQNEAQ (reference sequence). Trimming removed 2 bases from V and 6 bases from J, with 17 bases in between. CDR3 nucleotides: TGTGCCAGCAGCTTACGCTCGGGACCGACTCGCAATGAGCAGTTCTTC. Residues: CASSLRSGPTRNEQFF.

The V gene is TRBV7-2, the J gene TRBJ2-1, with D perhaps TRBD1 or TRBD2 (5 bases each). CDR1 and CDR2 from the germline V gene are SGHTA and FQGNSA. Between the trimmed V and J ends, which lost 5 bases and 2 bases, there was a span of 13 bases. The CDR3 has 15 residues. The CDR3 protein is CASSLGTTTYNEQFF. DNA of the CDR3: TGTGCCAGCAGCCTTGGGACGACAACCTACAATGAGCAGTTCTTC.

CDR3 DNA sequence: TGTGCCAGCTCACCACAAAACAGTGCAACTAATGAAAAACTGTTTTTT. It specifies CASSPQNSATNEKLFF. The V and J genes are TRBV18 and TRBJ1-4, with D hard to call. CDR1 is KGHSH and CDR2 is LQKENI in the germline V gene. The V end lost 1 base, the J end lost 0 bases, and 9 bases lay between the germline ends. CDR3 length: 16 amino acids.

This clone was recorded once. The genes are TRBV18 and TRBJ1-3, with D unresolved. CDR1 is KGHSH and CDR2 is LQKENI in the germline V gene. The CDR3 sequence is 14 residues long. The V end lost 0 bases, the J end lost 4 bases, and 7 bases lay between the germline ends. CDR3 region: CASSPPSRGNTIYF. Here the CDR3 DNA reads TGTGCCAGCTCACCACCTAGTCGGGGAAACACCATATATTTT.

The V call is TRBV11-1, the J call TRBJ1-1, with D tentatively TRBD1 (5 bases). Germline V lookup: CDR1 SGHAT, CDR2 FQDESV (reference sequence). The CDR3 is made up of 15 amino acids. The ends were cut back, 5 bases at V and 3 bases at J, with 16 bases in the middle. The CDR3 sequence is CASSVTGGWDTEAFF. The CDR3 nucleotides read TGTGCCAGCAGCGTAACAGGAGGTTGGGACACTGAAGCTTTCTTT.

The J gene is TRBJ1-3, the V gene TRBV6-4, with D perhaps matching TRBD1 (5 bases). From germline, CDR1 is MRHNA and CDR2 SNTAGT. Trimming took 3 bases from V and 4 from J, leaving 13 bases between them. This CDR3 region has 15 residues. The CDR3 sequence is CASSEEAGPGNTIYF. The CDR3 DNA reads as TGTGCCAGCAGTGAAGAGGCAGGGCCGGGAAACACCATATATTTT.

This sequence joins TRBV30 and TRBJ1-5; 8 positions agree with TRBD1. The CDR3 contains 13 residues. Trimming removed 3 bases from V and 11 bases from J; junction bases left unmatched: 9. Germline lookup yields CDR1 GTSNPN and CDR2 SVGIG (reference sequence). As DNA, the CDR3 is TGTGCCTGGAGGAAAGGACAGGGTGTGACCCAGCATTTT. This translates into CAWRKGQGVTQHF.

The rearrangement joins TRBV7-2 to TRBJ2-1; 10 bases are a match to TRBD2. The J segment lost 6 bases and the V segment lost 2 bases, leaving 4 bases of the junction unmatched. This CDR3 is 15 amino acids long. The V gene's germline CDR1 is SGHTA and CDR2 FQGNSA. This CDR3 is CASSLSGLAVNEQFF. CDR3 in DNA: TGTGCCAGCAGCTTAAGTGGACTAGCGGTCAATGAGCAGTTCTTC.

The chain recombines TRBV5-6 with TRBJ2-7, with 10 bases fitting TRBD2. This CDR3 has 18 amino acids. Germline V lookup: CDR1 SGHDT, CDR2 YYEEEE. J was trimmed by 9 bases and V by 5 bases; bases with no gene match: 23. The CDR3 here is CASSYGPASGSPSGPQYF. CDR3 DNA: TGTGCCAGCAGTTATGGACCTGCTAGCGGGAGTCCTTCTGGGCCGCAGTACTTC.

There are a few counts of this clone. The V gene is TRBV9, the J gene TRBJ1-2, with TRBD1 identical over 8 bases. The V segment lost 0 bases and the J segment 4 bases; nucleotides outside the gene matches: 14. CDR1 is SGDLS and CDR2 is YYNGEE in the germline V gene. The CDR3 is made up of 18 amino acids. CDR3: CASSVDPTGEGQTYGYTF. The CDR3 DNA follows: TGTGCCAGCAGCGTAGATCCGACAGGGGAAGGCCAAACCTATGGCTACACCTTC.

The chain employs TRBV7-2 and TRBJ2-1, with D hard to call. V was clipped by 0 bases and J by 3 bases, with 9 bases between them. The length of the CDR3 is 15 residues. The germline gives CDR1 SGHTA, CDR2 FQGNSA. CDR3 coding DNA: TGTGCCAGCAGCTTAGCTGGGTTACGCTACAATGAGCAGTTCTTC. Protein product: CASSLAGLRYNEQFF. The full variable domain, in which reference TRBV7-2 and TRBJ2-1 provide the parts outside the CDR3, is GAGVSQSPSNKVTEKGKDVELRCDPISGHTALYWYRQSLGQGLEFLIYFQGNSAPDKSGLPSDRFSAERTGGSVSTLTIQRTQQEDSAVYLCASSLAGLRYNEQFFGPGTRLTVL.

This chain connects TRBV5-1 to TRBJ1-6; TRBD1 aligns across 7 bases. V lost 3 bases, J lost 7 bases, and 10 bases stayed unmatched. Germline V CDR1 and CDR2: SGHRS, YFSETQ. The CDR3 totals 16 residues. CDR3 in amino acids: CASSYLTGDPNSPLHF. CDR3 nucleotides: TGCGCCAGCAGCTATTTAACAGGGGACCCCAATTCACCCCTCCACTTT.

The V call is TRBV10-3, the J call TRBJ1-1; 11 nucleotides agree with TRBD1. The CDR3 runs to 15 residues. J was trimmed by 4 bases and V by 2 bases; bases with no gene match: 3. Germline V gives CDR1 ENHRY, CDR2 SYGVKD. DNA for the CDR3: TGTGCCATCAGTGAGCCGGGGACAGGGGGCACTGAAGCTTTCTTT. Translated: CAISEPGTGGTEAFF.

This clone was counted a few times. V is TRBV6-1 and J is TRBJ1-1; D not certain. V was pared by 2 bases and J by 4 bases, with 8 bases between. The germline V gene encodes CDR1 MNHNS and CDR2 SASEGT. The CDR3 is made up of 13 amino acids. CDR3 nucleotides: TGTGCCAGCAGTGAACTATGGGCCACTGAAGCTTTCTTT. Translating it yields CASSELWATEAFF.

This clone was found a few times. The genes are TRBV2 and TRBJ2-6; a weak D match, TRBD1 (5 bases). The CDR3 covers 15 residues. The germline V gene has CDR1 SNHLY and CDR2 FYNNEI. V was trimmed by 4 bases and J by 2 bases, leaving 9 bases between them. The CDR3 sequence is CASSARETGANVLTF. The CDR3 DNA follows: TGTGCCAGCAGTGCCAGGGAAACTGGGGCCAACGTCCTGACTTTC.

The CDR3 loop is CASSYGVIGNTIYF. Here the CDR3 DNA reads TGTGCCAGCAGTTACGGGGTGATTGGAAACACCATATATTTT. The gene calls are TRBV6-5 and TRBJ1-3; D uncertain. The V end lost 2 bases, the J end lost 3 bases, and 8 bases lay between the germline ends. Germline CDR1 MNHEY, CDR2 SVGAGI. This CDR3 is built from 14 residues.